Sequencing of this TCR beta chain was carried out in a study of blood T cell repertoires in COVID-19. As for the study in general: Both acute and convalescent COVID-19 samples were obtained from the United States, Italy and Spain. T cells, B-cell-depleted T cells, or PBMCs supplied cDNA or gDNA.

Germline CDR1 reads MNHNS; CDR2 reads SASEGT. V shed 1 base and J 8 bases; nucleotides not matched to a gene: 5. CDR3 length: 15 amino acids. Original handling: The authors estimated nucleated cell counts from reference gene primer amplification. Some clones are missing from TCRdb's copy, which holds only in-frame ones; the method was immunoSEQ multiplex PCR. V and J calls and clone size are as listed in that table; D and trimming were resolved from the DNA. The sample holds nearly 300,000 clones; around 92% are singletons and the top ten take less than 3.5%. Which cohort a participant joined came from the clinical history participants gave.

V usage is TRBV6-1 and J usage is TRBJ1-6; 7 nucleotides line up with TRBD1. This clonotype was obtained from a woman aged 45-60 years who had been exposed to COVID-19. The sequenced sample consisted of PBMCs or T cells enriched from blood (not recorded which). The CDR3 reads CASSEVEQGYSPLHF. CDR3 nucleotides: TGTGCCAGCAGTGAAGTGGAACAGGGGTATTCACCCCTCCACTTT.